Each of the 30 T cell receptor beta chains below was sequenced from the same sample in a study of cytomegalovirus exposure and HLA in healthy donors. PCR involved 60 Vbeta and 13 Jbeta primers. Repertoires were generated with immunoSEQ multiplex PCR, while TCRdb's copy carries only in-frame clones and drops some. The sample contains some 120,000 clones, around 75% of which appear only once. Input material: PBMCs. These receptors all come from a woman aged 25 to 39 in good health and CMV-seronegative.

V is TRBV2 and J is TRBJ1-1, with no clear D. In germline, CDR1 is SNHLY, CDR2 FYNNEI. V lost 4 bases and J lost 7, with 13 bases in between. This CDR3 has 13 amino acids. The CDR3 coding sequence is TGTGCCAGCAGTGGGGAGAGACTTGTTGAAGCTTTCTTT. Protein: CASSGERLVEAFF.

The V call is TRBV27, the J call TRBJ1-2; 10 bases are shared with TRBD1. The CDR3 length is 15 residues. Germline V CDR1 and CDR2: MNHEY, SMNVEV (reference sequence). J lost 2 bases, V lost 2 bases, and 2 bases had no gene match. CDR3 sequence reads: CASSLGTGENYGYTF. In DNA, the CDR3 is TGTGCCAGCAGTTTAGGGACAGGGGAGAACTATGGCTACACCTTC.

The V and J genes are TRBV29-1 and TRBJ1-3; 9 bases fit TRBD1. The CDR3 loop spans 17 amino acids. V lost 3 bases to trimming and J lost 1 base; unmatched junction nucleotides: 10. Germline V gene sequence: CDR1 SQVTM, CDR2 ANQGSEA. In DNA, the CDR3 is TGCAGCGTTGATACTCGACCCGGGACAGGGTCTGGAAACACCATATATTTT. Translating gives CSVDTRPGTGSGNTIYF.

The rearrangement links TRBV23-1 to TRBJ1-5; D gene uncertain. TRBV23-1 is designated an ORF whose function remains uncertain. This CDR3 is built from 17 residues. Trimming took off 2 bases at V and 5 bases at J, with 19 bases between the two ends. CDR3 DNA: TGCGCCAGCAGTCAAAGCTGTAACTTCTTAAAAGATCAGCCCCAGCATTTT. Its protein product is CASSQSCNFLKDQPQHF.

The chain combines TRBV12-5 with TRBJ2-7, with D uncertain. Per the germline V gene, CDR1 is LGHNT and CDR2 is FRNRAP. CDR3 length equals 11 residues. V was clipped by 0 bases and J by 5 bases, with 2 bases between them. DNA of the CDR3: TGTGCTAGTGGTTTGGTCAACGAGCAGTACTTC. It translates to CASGLVNEQYF.

This clone was picked up one time. The V and J genes are TRBV28 and TRBJ1-2; perhaps TRBD1 as D (6 bases). The CDR3 consists of 14 residues. Germline V lookup: CDR1 MDHEN, CDR2 SYDVKM. V lost 8 bases and J 4 bases, leaving 17 bases between the germline ends. DNA of the CDR3: TGTGCCAGCTCCTACAGGGATCTGGGCTATGGCTACACCTTC. Amino acids: CASSYRDLGYGYTF.

This sequence joins TRBV7-8 and TRBJ2-1; 9 positions agree with TRBD2. In germline, CDR1 is SGHVS, CDR2 FQNEAQ. Trimming cost V 5 bases and J 4 bases; bases outside gene matches: 3. The CDR3 is made up of 14 amino acids. The CDR3 is CASSHSGRYNEQFF. As DNA, the CDR3 is TGTGCCAGCAGCCATAGCGGGAGATACAATGAGCAGTTCTTC.

The genes are TRBV5-1 and TRBJ1-2; a possible D gene is TRBD1 (5 bases). Germline V gene data show CDR1 as SGHRS and CDR2 as YFSETQ. V dropped 1 base and J dropped 8 bases, with 15 bases sitting between them. The CDR3 contains 14 residues. The DNA of the CDR3 is TGCGCCAGCAGCTTGACGGAGCCCCAGGGAGGCTACACCTTC. Protein product: CASSLTEPQGGYTF.

The chain is built from TRBV18 and TRBJ1-5, with 8 nucleotides matching TRBD1. The CDR3 is 13 residues long. V lost 3 bases to trimming and J lost 6 bases; unmatched junction nucleotides: 1. CDR1 KGHSH and CDR2 LQKENI come from the germline V gene. CDR3 DNA sequence: TGTGCCAGCTCACCGACAGGGGTTCAGCCCCAGCATTTT. It codes for CASSPTGVQPQHF.

The chain recombines TRBV4-2 with TRBJ1-4, with a possible D match to TRBD1 (5 bases). CDR1 LGHNA and CDR2 YNFKEQ come from the germline V gene. Trimming cost V 6 bases and J 5 bases, with 13 bases left between them. The CDR3 covers 14 residues. CDR3 sequence reads: CASRGRGGNEKLFF. CDR3 bases: TGTGCCAGCAGGGGTAGGGGAGGCAATGAAAAACTGTTTTTT.

The chain has TRBV5-1 and TRBJ1-5; D gene uncertain. V was pared by 5 bases and J by 7 bases, with 13 bases between. The length of the CDR3 is 13 residues. Germline CDR1 SGHRS, CDR2 YFSETQ. The CDR3 is CASSRGVGQPQHF. The CDR3 DNA reads as TGCGCCAGCAGTCGAGGAGTTGGGCAGCCCCAGCATTTT.

V and J are TRBV30 and TRBJ1-5; the match to TRBD1 covers 8 bases. CDR1 and CDR2 (germline): GTSNPN, SVGIG (reference sequence). The CDR3 contains 16 residues. Germline trimming cut 3 bases from V and 0 bases from J; bases unmatched to any gene: 7. The CDR3 loop is CAWRGQGALSNQPQHF. The CDR3 DNA is TGTGCCTGGAGGGGGCAGGGGGCGCTTAGCAATCAGCCCCAGCATTTT. The full variable domain, its missing parts supplied by reference TRBV30 and TRBJ1-5, is SQTIHQWPATLVQPVGSPLSLECTVEGTSNPNLYWYRQAAGRGLQLLFYSVGIGQISSEVPQNLSASRPQDRQFILSSKKLLLSDSGFYLCAWRGQGALSNQPQHFGDGTRLSIL.

V gene TRBV5-1 combines with J gene TRBJ2-5; 10 nucleotides agree with TRBD1. Germline-derived CDR1 and CDR2 are SGHRS and YFSETQ. The CDR3 has 15 amino acids. Losses at the gene ends were 4 bases for V and 2 bases for J; bases not matched to a gene: 5. The CDR3 loop reads CASSGTGESQETQYF. DNA for the CDR3: TGCGCCAGCAGCGGGACAGGGGAATCGCAAGAGACCCAGTACTTC. The whole variable domain, remainder taken from reference TRBV5-1 and TRBJ2-5, is KAGVTQTPRYLIKTRGQQVTLSCSPISGHRSVSWYQQTPGQGLQFLFEYFSETQRNKGNFPGRFSGRQFSNSRSEMNVSTLELGDSALYLCASSGTGESQETQYFGPGTRLLVL.

This rearrangement joins TRBV2 to TRBJ2-3; unclear D gene. The CDR3 is 14 residues long. Germline lookup yields CDR1 SNHLY and CDR2 FYNNEI. V was trimmed by 1 base and J by 4 bases, leaving 9 bases between them. In DNA, the CDR3 is TGTGCCAGCAGTGAAGTCACCCGAGCAGATACGCAGTATTTT. Its protein product is CASSEVTRADTQYF. Full variable domain (rest looked up from reference TRBV2 and TRBJ2-3): EPEVTQTPSHQVTQMGQEVILRCVPISNHLYFYWYRQILGQKVEFLVSFYNNEISEKSEIFDDQFSVERPDGSNFTLKIRSTKLEDSAMYFCASSEVTRADTQYFGPGTRLTVL.

V and J are TRBV6-5 and TRBJ2-3; TRBD1 agrees at 8 bases. The J segment lost 2 bases and the V segment lost 3 bases, leaving 4 bases of the junction unmatched. This CDR3 is built from 15 residues. In germline, CDR1 is MNHEY, CDR2 SVGAGI. DNA for the CDR3: TGTGCCAGCAGTTATGGGCAGGGGGCCACAGATACGCAGTATTTT. As protein: CASSYGQGATDTQYF.

V is TRBV5-1 and J is TRBJ1-2, with 7 bases fitting TRBD1. J was trimmed by 2 bases and V by 3 bases; bases with no gene match: 7. CDR3 length equals 15 residues. CDR1 is SGHRS, CDR2 YFSETQ, per germline. The CDR3 here is CASSWGQRQNYGYTF. DNA for the CDR3: TGCGCCAGCAGCTGGGGACAGAGACAAAACTATGGCTACACCTTC.

The genes are TRBV6-1 and TRBJ2-6; no reliable D call. The CDR3 is 15 amino acids. The V end was cut by 4 bases, the J end by 0 bases, with 7 bases between. CDR1 and CDR2 (germline): MNHNS, SASEGT. The CDR3 sequence is CASSVTYSGANVLTF. The CDR3 DNA is TGTGCCAGCAGTGTTACCTACTCTGGGGCCAACGTCCTGACTTTC.

This clone was seen a few times. This sequence joins TRBV4-3 and TRBJ2-7, with 9 nucleotides matching TRBD2. Germline assignment: CDR1 LGHNA and CDR2 YSLEER. The V gene end was trimmed by 9 bases and the J gene end by 5 bases; junction bases not matched to a gene: 11. CDR3 size: 14 residues. CDR3 amino acids: CASSFAGGLDEQYF. CDR3 nucleotide sequence: TGCGCCAGTTCATTCGCGGGGGGGCTGGACGAGCAGTACTTC.

As DNA, the CDR3 is TGTGCCTGGATCCCCGGGACAGGCCTCATGAACACTGAAGCTTTCTTT. Encoded protein: CAWIPGTGLMNTEAFF. The chain couples TRBV30 to TRBJ1-1; 8 bases align to TRBD1. This CDR3 is built from 16 residues. Trimming cost V 4 bases and J 0 bases; bases outside gene matches: 10. CDR1 and CDR2 (germline): GTSNPN, SVGIG (reference sequence).

The V gene is TRBV2, the J gene TRBJ2-7; D possibly corresponds to TRBD2 (5 bases). The CDR3 runs 12 residues. V lost 8 bases, J lost 3 bases, and 11 bases lay in between. Germline lookup yields CDR1 SNHLY and CDR2 FYNNEI. CDR3 DNA sequence: TGTGCCAGCGAGGGCCGAAGCTACGAGCAGTACTTC. Residues: CASEGRSYEQYF.

In its sample, this clone was seen a few times. The chain joins TRBV5-4 to TRBJ1-2; D perhaps matches TRBD1 (6 bases). Looked up from germline, CDR1 is SGHNT and CDR2 is YYREEE (reference sequence). The CDR3 sequence is 15 residues long. Trimming pared 0 bases from V and 7 bases from J, leaving 16 bases between. The CDR3 coding sequence is TGTGCCAGCAGCTTGGGTGGGGGGGCGGATTTTGGCTACACCTTC. It encodes CASSLGGGADFGYTF. The full variable domain, with the rest looked up from reference TRBV5-4 and TRBJ1-2, is ETGVTQSPTHLIKTRGQQVTLRCSSQSGHNTVSWYQQALGQGPQFIFQYYREEENGRGNFPPRFSGLQFPNYSSELNVNALELDDSALYLCASSLGGGADFGYTFGSGTRLTVV.

The table lists this clone with a few counts. The chain combines TRBV7-2 with TRBJ1-1, with 9 positions matching TRBD1. CDR3 length equals 17 residues. V lost 4 bases and J lost 0; bases outside the gene matches: 9. Germline CDR1 is SGHTA and CDR2 is FQGNSA. CDR3 coding DNA: TGTGCCAGCAGCTGGACCGGGACAGGGCACATGAACACTGAAGCTTTCTTT. Encoded protein: CASSWTGTGHMNTEAFF.

A few counts support this clone. J is TRBJ1-5 and V is TRBV19; the match to TRBD1 covers 7 bases. CDR3 size: 14 residues. V shed 4 bases, J shed 2 bases, and the junction held 2 bases outside the gene matches. The germline V gene has CDR1 LNHDA and CDR2 SQIVND (reference sequence). The CDR3 region is CASSKDRGNQPQHF. The CDR3, as DNA: TGTGCCAGTAGTAAAGACAGGGGCAATCAGCCCCAGCATTTT. Together with reference TRBV19 and TRBJ1-5, the CDR3 gives the full variable domain: DGGITQSPKYLFRKEGQNVTLSCEQNLNHDAMYWYRQDPGQGLRLIYYSQIVNDFQKGDIAEGYSVSREKKESFPLTVTSAQKNPTAFYLCASSKDRGNQPQHFGDGTRLSIL.

V usage is TRBV6-1 and J usage is TRBJ1-5; the match to TRBD1 covers 10 bases. The CDR3 totals 17 residues. The J segment lost 5 bases and the V segment lost 0 bases, leaving 7 bases of the junction unmatched. Per germline, CDR1 MNHNS and CDR2 SASEGT. The CDR3 nucleotides are TGTGCCAGCAGTGAAGCGCTTGGGACAGGGGTCGATCAGCCCCAGCATTTT. It translates to CASSEALGTGVDQPQHF.

V is TRBV5-6 and J is TRBJ2-7; 8 nucleotides agree with TRBD1. The trim removed 5 bases at V and 1 base at J, leaving 5 bases unmatched. Per the germline V gene, CDR1 is SGHDT and CDR2 is YYEEEE. This CDR3 contains 14 residues. CDR3 sequence reads: CASRAGQGSYEQYF. The CDR3 DNA is TGTGCCAGCAGAGCCGGACAGGGTTCCTACGAGCAGTACTTC.

V gene TRBV5-4 combines with J gene TRBJ2-1; no clear D gene. The CDR3 extends over 14 amino acids. V lost 1 base, J lost 0 bases, and 5 bases lay in between. CDR1 is SGHNT and CDR2 is YYREEE in the germline V gene (reference sequence). As DNA, the CDR3 is TGTGCCAGCAGCTTGTTTTACTCCTACAATGAGCAGTTCTTC. This encodes CASSLFYSYNEQFF.

This clone has more than one count but fewer than ten. The CDR3 coding sequence is TGTGCCAGCGGGGCAGAATATAGCAATCAGCCCCAGCATTTT. It translates to CASGAEYSNQPQHF. The V call is TRBV27, the J call TRBJ1-5; a weak D match, TRBD1 (5 bases). This CDR3 is built from 14 residues. Trimming stripped 8 bases from V and 0 bases from J, with 11 bases between. Germline V gene sequence: CDR1 MNHEY, CDR2 SMNVEV (reference sequence).

This chain joins TRBV2 and TRBJ1-5, with D tentatively TRBD1 (5 bases). The CDR3 covers 13 residues. With 8 bases removed from V and 5 bases from J, the gap between germline ends came to 13 bases. Germline assignment: CDR1 SNHLY and CDR2 FYNNEI. DNA of the CDR3: TGTGCCAGCCTCCAAGGGGCCGATCAGCCCCAGCATTTT. Translation: CASLQGADQPQHF.

The V call is TRBV4-3, the J call TRBJ1-2; TRBD1 aligns across 10 bases. With 3 bases clipped from V and 7 bases from J, the junction kept 5 bases outside the gene matches. The CDR3 length is 14 residues. The germline V gene has CDR1 LGHNA and CDR2 YSLEER. This CDR3 reads CASSQTGGAGGYTF. The CDR3 region has the DNA TGCGCCAGCAGCCAGACAGGGGGCGCGGGTGGCTACACCTTC.

A few counts support this clone. V and J are TRBV5-1 and TRBJ1-2, with D tentatively TRBD1 (5 bases). Trimming left V 0 bases short and J 4 bases short, with 10 bases between. Germline CDR1 reads SGHRS; CDR2 reads YFSETQ. CDR3 size: 14 residues. CDR3 loop: CASSLEQGTYGYTF. In nucleotides, the CDR3 is TGCGCCAGCAGCTTGGAGCAGGGTACCTATGGCTACACCTTC.